Described below is a single TCR beta chain sequence and its context. How the authors handled the data: Reference gene primer amplification in the assay estimated nucleated cell counts. The method was immunoSEQ multiplex PCR; TCRdb's version includes in-frame clones alone and lacks a portion of them. The V and J calls and clone size are taken from that table; D and trimming were inferred from the DNA. The repertoire includes around 390,000 clones, roughly 89% of them detected once, and approximately 10% sits in the top ten. The data belong to a study of blood T cell repertoires in COVID-19. V shed 5 bases and J shed 9 bases, with 13 bases lying between them. Germline loops: CDR1 MDHEN, CDR2 SYDVKM. This CDR3 is 12 amino acids long. The study assigned cohorts using participant-reported clinical history.

The source of this sequence is a woman between 50 and 59 years old who had recovered from COVID-19. The sequenced sample was PBMCs or T cells enriched from blood (not recorded which). The chain carries TRBV28 and TRBJ1-1; possibly TRBD1 for D (6 bases). CDR3 sequence (DNA): TGTGCCAGCAGTAGGGACACCAGCAAAGCTTTCTTT. Protein sequence: CASSRDTSKAFF.